A single sample is the source of the 27 T cell receptor beta chains below, sequenced in a study of shared clonotypes between healthy human individuals. Measured with immunoSEQ multiplex PCR; TCRdb has only the in-frame clones, and not every one. The profile shows fewer than 2.5 million clones, 80% to 95% of them singletons. Sequencing was carried out using naive CD4+ T cells from PBMCs. Subset specified: CD45RA+ positively selected. These receptors all stem from a man younger than 35 in good health. Some clones in this sample may be carry-over from other donors' samples.

The chain couples TRBV6-1 to TRBJ2-5; 12 bases line up with TRBD1. The CDR3 extends over 17 amino acids. With 2 bases clipped from V and 4 bases from J, the junction kept 8 bases outside the gene matches. Germline values: CDR1 MNHNS, CDR2 SASEGT. CDR3: CASSERRGQGARETQYF. The CDR3 nucleotides read TGTGCCAGCAGTGAACGTAGGGGACAGGGGGCGCGAGAGACCCAGTACTTC.

This clone was counted once. V gene TRBV6-1 combines with J gene TRBJ2-7, with D possibly called TRBD1 or TRBD2 (5 bases each). The ends were cut back, 8 bases at V and 3 bases at J, with 17 bases in the middle. Looked up from germline, CDR1 is MNHNS and CDR2 is SASEGT. This CDR3 has 14 amino acids. CDR3 loop: CASRGRALIYEQYF. The CDR3 nucleotides are TGTGCCAGCCGGGGCAGGGCCCTCATCTACGAGCAGTACTTC.

The sample holds a few counts of this clone. Other DNA variants within this sample encode the same CDR3. The V call is TRBV2, the J call TRBJ1-2; D remains ambiguous. Germline V gene data show CDR1 as SNHLY and CDR2 as FYNNEI. Trimming took off 3 bases at V and 4 bases at J, with 3 bases between the two ends. The CDR3 has 11 residues. As DNA, the CDR3 is TGTGCCAGCAGTGAGGGCTATGGCTACACCTTC. Translation: CASSEGYGYTF. Full variable domain (remainder filled in from reference TRBV2 and TRBJ1-2): EPEVTQTPSHQVTQMGQEVILRCVPISNHLYFYWYRQILGQKVEFLVSFYNNEISEKSEIFDDQFSVERPDGSNFTLKIRSTKLEDSAMYFCASSEGYGYTFGSGTRLTVV.

The chain joins TRBV11-2 to TRBJ2-7, with a tentative D call TRBD1 (6 bases). Trimming pared 3 bases from V and 2 bases from J, leaving 11 bases between. The CDR3 is made up of 14 amino acids. Germline V gene sequence: CDR1 SGHAT, CDR2 FQNNGV. DNA of the CDR3: TGTGCCAGCAGCTTCACGGACAGTACCTACGAGCAGTACTTC. It is translated as CASSFTDSTYEQYF.

This clone was found once. The rearrangement joins TRBV11-3 to TRBJ2-7, with a tentative D call TRBD2 (7 bases). The CDR3 totals 14 residues. Germline loops: CDR1 SGHNT, CDR2 YENEEA. Trimming took off 5 bases at V and 8 bases at J, with 19 bases between the two ends. The CDR3 DNA reads as TGTGCCAGCAGCCCCAACAGGGAGGGGAGCAAGCAGTACTTC. Protein: CASSPNREGSKQYF.

This chain joins TRBV5-4 and TRBJ2-5; D might be TRBD1 or TRBD2, each matching 5 bases. The V and J ends lost 3 bases and 0 bases respectively, with 15 bases between them. This CDR3 contains 16 residues. Per germline, CDR1 SGHNT and CDR2 YYREEE (reference sequence). This CDR3 reads CASSYNSGRDQETQYF. CDR3 coding DNA: TGTGCCAGCAGCTACAACTCGGGGCGGGACCAAGAGACCCAGTACTTC.

The chain carries TRBV5-4 and TRBJ2-3, with a possible D match to TRBD2 (6 bases). Germline V lookup: CDR1 SGHNT, CDR2 YYREEE (reference sequence). This CDR3 is 17 amino acids long. V lost 4 bases and J lost 2, with 20 bases in between. This CDR3 reads CASSLKRLVLDTDTQYF. CDR3 nucleotide sequence: TGTGCCAGCAGCCTAAAAAGACTAGTCTTGGACACAGATACGCAGTATTTT.

This clone was counted between two and nine times. This chain connects TRBV4-1 to TRBJ1-1; D is uncertain. Trimming pared 2 bases from V and 2 bases from J, leaving 12 bases between. The CDR3 runs 15 residues. CDR1 and CDR2 from the germline V gene are MGHRA and YSYEKL. The CDR3 here is CASSQWQAINTEAFF. In DNA form, the CDR3 reads TGCGCCAGCAGCCAATGGCAGGCAATTAACACTGAAGCTTTCTTT.

The chain carries TRBV6-6 and TRBJ1-1; 9 bases are shared with TRBD1. Germline V gives CDR1 MNHNY, CDR2 SVGAGI (reference sequence). V dropped 4 bases and J dropped 2; count of bases not matched to a gene: 8. The CDR3 runs to 16 residues. The CDR3, as DNA: TGTGCCAGCAGTTCCCCACAGGGGGCCGGAAACACTGAAGCTTTCTTT. It encodes CASSSPQGAGNTEAFF.

The V and J genes are TRBV2 and TRBJ1-4; D is unresolved. Germline values: CDR1 SNHLY, CDR2 FYNNEI. Trimming stripped 3 bases from V and 11 bases from J, with 19 bases between. CDR3 length: 15 amino acids. The CDR3 DNA sequence: TGTGCCAGCAGTGATGCGGAGGTGGAGATCGGGAAACTGTTTTTT. Its protein is CASSDAEVEIGKLFF.

The chain links TRBV28 to TRBJ1-1, with 8 bases lining up with TRBD1. There are 15 residues in the CDR3. V dropped 3 bases and J dropped 5; count of bases not matched to a gene: 8. In germline, CDR1 is MDHEN, CDR2 SYDVKM. The DNA for the CDR3 is TGTGCCAGCAGTTTCTATGACAGGGGACGTACTGAAGCTTTCTTT. Protein product: CASSFYDRGRTEAFF. Using reference TRBV28 and TRBJ1-1 for the parts outside the CDR3, the full variable domain is DVKVTQSSRYLVKRTGEKVFLECVQDMDHENMFWYRQDPGLGLRLIYFSYDVKMKEKGDIPEGYSVSREKKERFSLILESASTNQTSMYLCASSFYDRGRTEAFFGQGTRLTVV.

This chain links TRBV6-6 with TRBJ1-1; the D gene is possibly TRBD1 (6 bases). CDR3 length equals 16 residues. The V end was cut by 2 bases, the J end by 0 bases, with 13 bases between. Per the germline V gene, CDR1 is MNHNY and CDR2 is SVGAGI (reference sequence). DNA of the CDR3: TGTGCCAGCAGTTACCTCTCTGGGGGCATGAACACTGAAGCTTTCTTT. It codes for CASSYLSGGMNTEAFF.

The rearrangement links TRBV5-1 to TRBJ2-2, with D perhaps matching TRBD1 or TRBD2 (5 bases each). The CDR3 runs to 19 residues. Trimming stripped 4 bases from V and 0 bases from J, with 22 bases between. CDR1 is SGHRS, CDR2 YFSETQ, per germline. The CDR3 protein is CASSIANPGQAANTGELFF. The CDR3 DNA follows: TGCGCCAGCAGCATAGCAAACCCGGGGCAGGCCGCGAACACCGGGGAGCTGTTTTTT.

V is TRBV10-3 and J is TRBJ1-2, with D uncertain. Trimming removed 5 bases from V and 3 bases from J, with 16 bases in between. Looked up from germline, CDR1 is ENHRY and CDR2 is SYGVKD. The CDR3 spans 15 residues. This chain's CDR3 is CAISISSGNYYGYTF. DNA for the CDR3: TGTGCCATCAGTATCTCGTCAGGAAATTACTATGGCTACACCTTC.

This chain connects TRBV28 to TRBJ2-7, with D maybe TRBD2 (5 bases). The germline V gene has CDR1 MDHEN and CDR2 SYDVKM. V lost 3 bases to trimming and J lost 0 bases, with 12 bases between them. The CDR3 extends over 15 amino acids. CDR3 bases: TGTGCCAGCAGTTTTGAGGGCCTGAGCTCCTACGAGCAGTACTTC. Translation: CASSFEGLSSYEQYF.

V usage is TRBV21-1 and J usage is TRBJ1-2. TRBV21-1 is recorded as a pseudogene. The CDR3 spans 17 residues. As DNA, the CDR3 is TGTGCCAGCAGCATTGTCCCTCGGCAGCCGCGAGGGGCTGGCTACACCTTC. This sequence encodes CASSIVPRQPRGAGYTF.

This rearrangement joins TRBV28 to TRBJ2-7; 9 bases line up with TRBD1. The germline gives CDR1 MDHEN, CDR2 SYDVKM. The length of the CDR3 is 16 residues. V gave up 8 bases and J gave up 0 bases; unmatched junction bases: 11. The CDR3 region has the DNA TGTGCCAGCCAGACAGGGGGAGACGCTAACTCCTACGAGCAGTACTTC. It translates to CASQTGGDANSYEQYF. Supplemented by reference TRBV28 and TRBJ2-7, the full variable domain reads DVKVTQSSRYLVKRTGEKVFLECVQDMDHENMFWYRQDPGLGLRLIYFSYDVKMKEKGDIPEGYSVSREKKERFSLILESASTNQTSMYLCASQTGGDANSYEQYFGPGTRLTVT.

The chain has TRBV5-1 and TRBJ1-4; TRBD1 is a possible D gene (5 bases). The germline V gene encodes CDR1 SGHRS and CDR2 YFSETQ. The V gene lost 0 bases and the J gene lost 6 bases, with 12 bases spanning the gap. This CDR3 has 15 amino acids. In DNA form, the CDR3 reads TGCGCCAGCAGCTTGGATGAGGGGCAGTATGAAAAACTGTTTTTT. This translates into CASSLDEGQYEKLFF. Variable domain in full (rest from reference TRBV5-1 and TRBJ1-4): KAGVTQTPRYLIKTRGQQVTLSCSPISGHRSVSWYQQTPGQGLQFLFEYFSETQRNKGNFPGRFSGRQFSNSRSEMNVSTLELGDSALYLCASSLDEGQYEKLFFGSGTQLSVL.

Turning to this clone: Other DNA sequences in the sample encode the same CDR3. The chain is built from TRBV30 and TRBJ1-5; D is unclear. Between the trimmed V and J ends, which lost 0 bases and 5 bases, there was a span of 8 bases. Germline CDR1 GTSNPN, CDR2 SVGIG (reference sequence). The CDR3 sequence is 13 residues long. The CDR3 loop reads CAWSVRGDQPQHF. DNA of the CDR3: TGTGCCTGGAGTGTACGAGGCGATCAGCCCCAGCATTTT. Drawing the rest from reference TRBV30 and TRBJ1-5, the complete variable domain is SQTIHQWPATLVQPVGSPLSLECTVEGTSNPNLYWYRQAAGRGLQLLFYSVGIGQISSEVPQNLSASRPQDRQFILSSKKLLLSDSGFYLCAWSVRGDQPQHFGDGTRLSIL.

V usage is TRBV4-1 and J usage is TRBJ2-7, with D possibly being TRBD2 (5 bases). Germline V lookup: CDR1 MGHRA, CDR2 YSYEKL. V was cut by 3 bases and J by 2 bases, with 17 bases left in between. CDR3 length: 16 amino acids. For the CDR3, the DNA is TGCGCCAGCAGCCATAGCAAAGGAGGATCGACCTACGAGCAGTACTTC. This encodes CASSHSKGGSTYEQYF.

The rearrangement joins TRBV7-2 to TRBJ2-1; weak D call: TRBD2 (5 bases). The CDR3 covers 14 residues. Germline V gene lookup returns CDR1 SGHTA and CDR2 FQGNSA. V lost 3 bases to trimming and J lost 1 base, with 7 bases between them. The CDR3 sequence is CASSFAGSYNEQFF. The CDR3 DNA reads TGTGCCAGCAGCTTCGCGGGTTCCTACAATGAGCAGTTCTTC. Complete variable domain (other parts from reference TRBV7-2 and TRBJ2-1): GAGVSQSPSNKVTEKGKDVELRCDPISGHTALYWYRQSLGQGLEFLIYFQGNSAPDKSGLPSDRFSAERTGGSVSTLTIQRTQQEDSAVYLCASSFAGSYNEQFFGPGTRLTVL.

Details on this clone: Other DNA sequences in this specimen translate into the identical CDR3. V and J are TRBV18 and TRBJ1-1; D is perhaps TRBD1 (5 bases). CDR1 is KGHSH and CDR2 is LQKENI in the germline V gene. The CDR3 loop spans 14 amino acids. V dropped 2 bases and J dropped 1 base, with 8 bases sitting between them. CDR3 in DNA: TGTGCCAGCTCACCAGGGGCCAGGAACACTGAAGCTTTCTTT. Its translation is CASSPGARNTEAFF.

The chain employs TRBV7-8 and TRBJ2-3; D is perhaps TRBD2 (6 bases). From germline, CDR1 is SGHVS and CDR2 FQNEAQ. The CDR3 totals 14 residues. Deletions cut 2 bases from V and 1 base from J, with 7 bases between. The CDR3 here is CASSLPGGTDTQYF. CDR3 DNA sequence: TGTGCCAGCAGCTTACCGGGGGGCACAGATACGCAGTATTTT.

The chain links TRBV28 to TRBJ2-7; possible D gene TRBD2, 6 bases. CDR1 and CDR2 (germline): MDHEN, SYDVKM. Trimming stripped 7 bases from V and 3 bases from J, with 16 bases between. The length of the CDR3 is 14 residues. CDR3 nucleotides: TGTGCCAGCACCGGGACTCTCACTGACTACGAGCAGTACTTC. Residues: CASTGTLTDYEQYF.

As regards this clone: The same CDR3 arises from other DNA sequences in this sample as well. The chain carries TRBV29-1 and TRBJ1-1, with D perhaps matching TRBD1 (5 bases). V was pared by 7 bases and J by 0 bases, with 9 bases between. Germline lookup yields CDR1 SQVTM and CDR2 ANQGSEA. The CDR3 runs 12 residues. CDR3 nucleotides: TGCAGCGCTCGGGGCTTGAACACTGAAGCTTTCTTT. Its translation is CSARGLNTEAFF.

The table lists this clone with a count of one. Within the sample, other DNA sequences also encode this same CDR3. The chain carries TRBV6-5 and TRBJ2-2, with no clear D. The ends were cut back, 6 bases at V and 2 bases at J, with 4 bases in the middle. The CDR3 totals 12 residues. The germline gives CDR1 MNHEY, CDR2 SVGAGI. The CDR3 loop is CASSRNTGELFF. The CDR3 DNA follows: TGTGCCAGCAGCCGAAACACCGGGGAGCTGTTTTTT.

V is TRBV9 and J is TRBJ2-5, with TRBD1 matching 7 bases. Trimming cost V 0 bases and J 3 bases; bases outside gene matches: 5. Germline V CDR1 and CDR2: SGDLS, YYNGEE. The CDR3 is made up of 15 amino acids. Here the CDR3 reads CASSVAGTVEETQYF. DNA for the CDR3: TGTGCCAGCAGCGTAGCCGGGACAGTAGAAGAGACCCAGTACTTC.